This TCR beta chain was retrieved from a study of technical replicates of blood from a few donors. Sequencing used immunoSEQ multiplex PCR; TCRdb keeps in-frame clones, though not all of them. The sample lists around 81,000 clones, approximately 94% seen once, with more than 0.35% in the top ten. Germline values: CDR1 SGHDT, CDR2 YYEEEE. Losses at the gene ends were 5 bases for V and 4 bases for J; bases not matched to a gene: 12. This CDR3 has 15 amino acids. This clone was counted a few times. The chain carries TRBV5-6 and TRBJ2-7, with 7 bases matching TRBD1. What was sequenced was T cells isolated from PBMCs. The TCR was taken from a human donor in good health. CDR3 loop: CASSSRRGLLYEQYF. The CDR3 region has the DNA TGTGCCAGCAGTTCACGTAGGGGGCTCTTATACGAGCAGTACTTC.